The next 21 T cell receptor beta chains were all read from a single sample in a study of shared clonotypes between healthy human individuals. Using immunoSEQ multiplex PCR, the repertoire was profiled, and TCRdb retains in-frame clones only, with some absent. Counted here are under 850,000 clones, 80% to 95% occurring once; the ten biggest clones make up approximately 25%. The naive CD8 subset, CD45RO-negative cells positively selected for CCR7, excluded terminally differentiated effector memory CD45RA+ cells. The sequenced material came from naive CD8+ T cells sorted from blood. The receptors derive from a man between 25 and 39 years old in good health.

The CDR3 sequence: CASSYGGQSVTGELFF. In nucleotides, the CDR3 is TGTGCCAGCAGTTACGGGGGACAGTCTGTGACCGGGGAGCTGTTTTTT. The gene calls are TRBV6-5 and TRBJ2-2; TRBD1 matches 7 bases. The CDR3 has 16 amino acids. In germline, CDR1 is MNHEY, CDR2 SVGAGI. J gave up 5 bases and V 2 bases, and 8 bases lay outside the gene matches.

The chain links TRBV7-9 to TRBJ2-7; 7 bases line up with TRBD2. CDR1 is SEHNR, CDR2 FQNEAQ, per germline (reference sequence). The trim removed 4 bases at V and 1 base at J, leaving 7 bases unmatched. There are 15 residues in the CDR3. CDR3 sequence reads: CASSSTGLFSYEQYF. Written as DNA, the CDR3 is TGTGCCAGCAGCTCCACGGGACTATTTTCCTACGAGCAGTACTTC.

The CDR3 DNA reads as TGTGCCAGCAGCCACTCAAGGAGCGGGGAGCTGTTTTTT. Its protein product is CASSHSRSGELFF. This chain links TRBV14 with TRBJ2-2; D remains unclear. The V end was cut by 3 bases, the J end by 7 bases, with 9 bases between. The CDR3 extends over 13 amino acids. The germline CDR1 and CDR2 sequences are SGHDN and FVKESK.

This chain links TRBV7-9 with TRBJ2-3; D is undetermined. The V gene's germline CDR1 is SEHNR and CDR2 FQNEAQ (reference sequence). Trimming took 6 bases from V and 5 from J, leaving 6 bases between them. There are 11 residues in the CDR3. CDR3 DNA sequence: TGTGCCAGCAGTCTCGTAGATACGCAGTATTTT. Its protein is CASSLVDTQYF. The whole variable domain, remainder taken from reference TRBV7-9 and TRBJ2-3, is DTGVSQNPRHKITKRGQNVTFRCDPISEHNRLYWYRQTLGQGPEFLTYFQNEAQLEKSRLLSDRFSAERPKGSFSTLEIQRTEQGDSAMYLCASSLVDTQYFGPGTRLTVL.

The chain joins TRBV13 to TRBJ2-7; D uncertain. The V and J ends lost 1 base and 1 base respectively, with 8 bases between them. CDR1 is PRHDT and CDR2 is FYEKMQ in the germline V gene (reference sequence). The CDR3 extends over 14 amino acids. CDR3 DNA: TGTGCCAGCAGCTTAGCTCTCGGGTCCTACGAGCAGTACTTC. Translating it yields CASSLALGSYEQYF.

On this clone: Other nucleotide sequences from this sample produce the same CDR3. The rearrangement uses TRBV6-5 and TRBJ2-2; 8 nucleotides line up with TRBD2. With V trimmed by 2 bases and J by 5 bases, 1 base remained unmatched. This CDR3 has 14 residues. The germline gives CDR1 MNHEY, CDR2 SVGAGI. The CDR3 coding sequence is TGTGCCAGCAGTTACGGGACTAGTACCGGGGAGCTGTTTTTT. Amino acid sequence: CASSYGTSTGELFF.

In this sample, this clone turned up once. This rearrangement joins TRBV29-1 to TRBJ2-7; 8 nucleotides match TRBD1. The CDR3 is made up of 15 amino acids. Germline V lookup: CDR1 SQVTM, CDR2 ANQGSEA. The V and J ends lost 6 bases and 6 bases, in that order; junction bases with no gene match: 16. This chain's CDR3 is CSVTTGDLPYGEQYF. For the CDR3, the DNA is TGCAGCGTGACGACAGGGGATCTCCCCTACGGCGAGCAGTACTTC.

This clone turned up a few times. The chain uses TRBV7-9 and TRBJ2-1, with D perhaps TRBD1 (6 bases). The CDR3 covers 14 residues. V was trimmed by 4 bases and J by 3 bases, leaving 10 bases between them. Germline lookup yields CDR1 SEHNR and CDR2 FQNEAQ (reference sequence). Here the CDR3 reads CASSSRDNYNEQFF. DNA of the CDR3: TGTGCCAGCAGCTCCCGGGACAACTACAATGAGCAGTTCTTC.

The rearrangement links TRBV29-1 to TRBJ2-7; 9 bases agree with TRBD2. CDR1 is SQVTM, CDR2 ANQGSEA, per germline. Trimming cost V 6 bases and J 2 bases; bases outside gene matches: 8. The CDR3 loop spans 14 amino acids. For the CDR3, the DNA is TGCAGCGTCCTTAACCCTAGCGGGACCTACGAGCAGTACTTC. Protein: CSVLNPSGTYEQYF.

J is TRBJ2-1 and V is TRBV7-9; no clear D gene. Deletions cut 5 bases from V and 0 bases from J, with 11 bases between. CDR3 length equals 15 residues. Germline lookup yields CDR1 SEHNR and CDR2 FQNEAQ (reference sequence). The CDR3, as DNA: TGTGCCAGCAGCCCCTATGCGGCCTCCTACAATGAGCAGTTCTTC. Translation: CASSPYAASYNEQFF.

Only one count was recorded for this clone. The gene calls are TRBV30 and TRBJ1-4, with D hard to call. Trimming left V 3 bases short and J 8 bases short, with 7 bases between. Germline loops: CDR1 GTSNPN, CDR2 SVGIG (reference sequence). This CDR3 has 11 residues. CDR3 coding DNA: TGTGCCTGGAGAGACGGGGAAAAACTGTTTTTT. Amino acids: CAWRDGEKLFF.

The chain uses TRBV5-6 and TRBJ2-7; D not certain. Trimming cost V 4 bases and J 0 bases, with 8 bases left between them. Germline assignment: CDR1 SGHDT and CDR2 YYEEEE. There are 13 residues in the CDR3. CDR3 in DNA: TGTGCCAGCAGCGATGGCAGCTCCTACGAGCAGTACTTC. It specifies CASSDGSSYEQYF.

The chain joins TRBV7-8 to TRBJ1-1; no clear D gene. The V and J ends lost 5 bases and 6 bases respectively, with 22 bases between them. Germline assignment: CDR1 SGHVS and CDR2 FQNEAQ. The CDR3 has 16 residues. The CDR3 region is CASSLGRVGPSPEAFF. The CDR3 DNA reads TGTGCCAGCAGCCTTGGACGGGTAGGTCCGTCTCCTGAAGCTTTCTTT.

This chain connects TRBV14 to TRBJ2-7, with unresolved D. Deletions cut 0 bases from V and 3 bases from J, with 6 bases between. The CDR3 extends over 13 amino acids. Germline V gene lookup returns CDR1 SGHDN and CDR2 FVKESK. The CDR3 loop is CASSQEEVYEQYF. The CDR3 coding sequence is TGTGCCAGCAGCCAAGAAGAGGTCTACGAGCAGTACTTC. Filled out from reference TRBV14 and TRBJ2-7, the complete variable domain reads EAGVTQFPSHSVIEKGQTVTLRCDPISGHDNLYWYRRVMGKEIKFLLHFVKESKQDESGMPNNRFLAERTGGTYSTLKVQPAELEDSGVYFCASSQEEVYEQYFGPGTRLTVT.

The CDR3 sequence: CASSYSGDRRDQPQHF. CDR3 bases: TGTGCCAGCAGTTACTCGGGGGACAGGAGAGATCAGCCCCAGCATTTT. The chain uses TRBV6-6 and TRBJ1-5; the match to TRBD1 covers 8 bases. The CDR3 is 16 residues long. After removal of 0 bases from V and 5 bases from J, the junction contained 6 bases not matched to a gene. Germline CDR1 reads MNHNY; CDR2 reads SVGAGI (reference sequence).

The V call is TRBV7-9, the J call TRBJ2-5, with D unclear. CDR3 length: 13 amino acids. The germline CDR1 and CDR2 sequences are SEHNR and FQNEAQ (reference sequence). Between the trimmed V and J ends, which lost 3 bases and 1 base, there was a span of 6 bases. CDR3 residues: CASSFQSQETQYF. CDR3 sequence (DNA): TGTGCCAGCAGCTTCCAGTCCCAAGAGACCCAGTACTTC.

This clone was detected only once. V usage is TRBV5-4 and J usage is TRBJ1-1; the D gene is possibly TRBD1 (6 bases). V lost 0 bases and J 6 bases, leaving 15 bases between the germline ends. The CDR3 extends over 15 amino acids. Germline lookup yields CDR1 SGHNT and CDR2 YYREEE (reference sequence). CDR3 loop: CASSLAAGADAEAFF. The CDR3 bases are TGTGCCAGCAGCTTGGCGGCAGGGGCGGACGCTGAAGCTTTCTTT. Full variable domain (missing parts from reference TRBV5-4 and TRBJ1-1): ETGVTQSPTHLIKTRGQQVTLRCSSQSGHNTVSWYQQALGQGPQFIFQYYREEENGRGNFPPRFSGLQFPNYSSELNVNALELDDSALYLCASSLAAGADAEAFFGQGTRLTVV.

The CDR3 loop is CSVEVRYGDNEQFF. In DNA form, the CDR3 reads TGCAGCGTTGAAGTCCGTTACGGGGACAATGAGCAGTTCTTC. The chain joins TRBV29-1 to TRBJ2-1; weak D call: TRBD2 (5 bases). This CDR3 contains 14 residues. Trimming pared 1 base from V and 5 bases from J, leaving 12 bases between. Looked up from germline, CDR1 is SQVTM and CDR2 is ANQGSEA.

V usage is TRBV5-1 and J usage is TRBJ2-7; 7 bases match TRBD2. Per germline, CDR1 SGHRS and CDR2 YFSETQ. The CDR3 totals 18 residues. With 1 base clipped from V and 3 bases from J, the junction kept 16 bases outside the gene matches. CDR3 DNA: TGCGCCAGCAGCTTGCGGTCGAGGGAGGGAGGGGTCCTCTACGAGCAGTACTTC. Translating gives CASSLRSREGGVLYEQYF.

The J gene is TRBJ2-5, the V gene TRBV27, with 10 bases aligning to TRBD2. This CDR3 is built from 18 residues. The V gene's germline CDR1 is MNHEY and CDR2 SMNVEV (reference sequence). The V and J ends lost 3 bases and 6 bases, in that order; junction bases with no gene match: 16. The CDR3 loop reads CASSFLALSGRAVKTQYF. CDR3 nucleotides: TGTGCCAGCAGTTTTTTGGCCCTGAGCGGGAGGGCCGTGAAGACCCAGTACTTC.

CDR3 in amino acids: CAWILGRDYNEQFF. CDR3 sequence (DNA): TGTGCCTGGATTTTGGGCAGGGACTACAATGAGCAGTTCTTC. This rearrangement joins TRBV30 to TRBJ2-1, with D perhaps TRBD1 (5 bases). V was pared by 4 bases and J by 3 bases, with 13 bases between. The CDR3 has 14 amino acids. CDR1 GTSNPN and CDR2 SVGIG come from the germline V gene (reference sequence).